This paragraph reports one T cell receptor beta chain. No cognate antigen has been identified for it. Base qualities are not provided; no much larger clone lies one nucleotide away. Library method: the immunoSEQ multiplex PCR assay. TCRdb re-hosts the immuneACCESS table, in-frame sequences only. Its copies lack some clones; in the studies checked, an unresolved V gene accounts for under half of them, and the cause for the rest is not known. A total of 170,000 or so clones appear in this sample, almost 90% of them only once. The ten largest clones take up roughly 1.5% of the sample. These data come from a study of control samples from healthy donors and cancer patients (dated by TCRdb to 2018 to 2021). V loses 6 bases of germline sequence and J loses 5 bases, and the interval between the two ends is 10 bases. The germline V gene encodes CDR1 MNHNY and CDR2 SVGAGI (reference sequence). From its cysteine to its phenylalanine, the CDR3 spans 12 amino acids. Just CDR3 DNA is preserved here, 36 bases in frame from base 1.

This receptor was taken from a woman in her fifties or sixties in good health. Specimen: blood. This chain joins TRBV6-6 to TRBJ2-5; the D gene is unclear. At the DNA level, the sequence is TGTGCCAGCAGCACCCTTACGGAGACCCAGTACTTC. Its protein is CASSTLTETQYF.